This TCR beta chain was captured in a study of cytomegalovirus exposure and HLA in healthy donors. Turning to the study itself: As released early, the data held 70 million to 100 million unique TCRs from HLA-typed donors.

PCR amplification relied on 60 Vbeta primers (plus 13 Jbeta primers). This table comes from immunoSEQ multiplex PCR, and its TCRdb copy is limited to in-frame clones, with some not included. The sample yields about 130,000 clones, 81% seen once. The count of this clone is one. V lost 5 bases and J lost 0; bases outside the gene matches: 15. The CDR3 is 19 residues long. The germline V gene has CDR1 SGHNT and CDR2 YENEEA. The material sequenced was PBMCs. This sequence was found in a young man in good health and CMV-seronegative. The chain links TRBV11-3 to TRBJ2-7, with 11 bases identical to TRBD1. CDR3 nucleotide sequence: TGTGCCAGCAGCCCCAGGGGACAGGGGGTATATCCCCCCTCCTACGAGCAGTACTTC. It translates to CASSPRGQGVYPPSYEQYF.